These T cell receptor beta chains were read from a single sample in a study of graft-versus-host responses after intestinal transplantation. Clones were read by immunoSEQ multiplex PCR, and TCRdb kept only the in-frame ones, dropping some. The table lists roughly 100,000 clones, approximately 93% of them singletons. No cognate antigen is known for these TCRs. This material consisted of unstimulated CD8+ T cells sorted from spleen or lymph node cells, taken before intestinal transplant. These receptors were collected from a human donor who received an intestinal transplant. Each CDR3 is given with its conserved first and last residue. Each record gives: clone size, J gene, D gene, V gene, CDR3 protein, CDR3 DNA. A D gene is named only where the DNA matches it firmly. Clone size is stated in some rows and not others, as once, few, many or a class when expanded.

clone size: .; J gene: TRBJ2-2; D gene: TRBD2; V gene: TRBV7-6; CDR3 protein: CASSPNWRGATGELFF; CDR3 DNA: TGTGCCAGCAGCCCTAATTGGCGGGGGGCCACCGGGGAGCTGTTTTTT
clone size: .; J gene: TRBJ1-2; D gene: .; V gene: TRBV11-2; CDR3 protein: CASSLDGGEFYGYTF; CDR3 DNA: TGTGCCAGCAGCTTAGATGGGGGGGAATTCTATGGCTACACCTTC
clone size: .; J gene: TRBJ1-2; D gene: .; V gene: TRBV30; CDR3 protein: CAWSLSLGQGYTF; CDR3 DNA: TGTGCCTGGAGCTTATCCCTAGGACAGGGCTACACCTTC
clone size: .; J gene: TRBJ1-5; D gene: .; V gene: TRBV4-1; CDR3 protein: CASSQARTYQPQHF; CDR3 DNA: TGCGCCAGCAGCCAAGCCAGGACTTATCAGCCCCAGCATTTT
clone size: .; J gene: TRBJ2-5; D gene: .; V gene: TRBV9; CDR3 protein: CASSVVGGQETQYF; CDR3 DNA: TGTGCCAGCAGCGTAGTCGGGGGCCAAGAGACCCAGTACTTC
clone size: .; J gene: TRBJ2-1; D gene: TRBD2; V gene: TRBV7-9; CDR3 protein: CASTSGGVVHEQFF; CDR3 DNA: TGTGCCAGCACCAGCGGGGGGGTTGTCCATGAGCAGTTCTTC
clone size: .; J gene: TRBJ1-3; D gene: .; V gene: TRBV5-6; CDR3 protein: CASSLGWAHPGNTIYF; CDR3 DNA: TGTGCCAGCAGCTTGGGCTGGGCCCACCCTGGAAACACCATATATTTT
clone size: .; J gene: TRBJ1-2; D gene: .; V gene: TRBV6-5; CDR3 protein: CASSYSISDHYGYTF; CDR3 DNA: TGTGCCAGCAGTTACTCGATTTCAGACCACTATGGCTACACCTTC
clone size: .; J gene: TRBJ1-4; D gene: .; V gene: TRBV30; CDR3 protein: CAWSVGSEGKLFF; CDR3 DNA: TGTGCCTGGAGTGTAGGTAGCGAAGGAAAACTGTTTTTT
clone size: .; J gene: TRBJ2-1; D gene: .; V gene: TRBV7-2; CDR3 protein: CASSQASGNEQFF; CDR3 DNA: TGTGCCAGCAGCCAGGCGTCGGGAAATGAGCAGTTCTTC
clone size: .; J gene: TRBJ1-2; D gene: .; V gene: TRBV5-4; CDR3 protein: CASSLGVDRLINYGYTF; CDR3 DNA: TGTGCCAGCAGCTTGGGGGTTGACAGGTTGATTAACTATGGCTACACCTTC
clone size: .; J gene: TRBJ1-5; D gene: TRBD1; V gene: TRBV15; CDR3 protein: CATSRYRGYQPQHF; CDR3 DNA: TGTGCCACCAGCAGATACAGGGGTTATCAGCCCCAGCATTTT
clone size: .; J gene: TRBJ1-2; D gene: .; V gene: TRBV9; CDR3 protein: CASSDFLVGYTF; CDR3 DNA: TGTGCCAGCAGCGATTTTTTAGTAGGCTACACCTTC
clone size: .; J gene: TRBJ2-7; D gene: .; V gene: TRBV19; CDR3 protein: CASSEDGHLLF; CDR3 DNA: TGTGCCAGTAGTGAGGACGGTCACCTTCTCTTC
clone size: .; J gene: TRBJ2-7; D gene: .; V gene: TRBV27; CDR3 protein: CASKGVPGEQYF; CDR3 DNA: TGTGCCAGCAAGGGGGTTCCGGGGGAGCAGTACTTC
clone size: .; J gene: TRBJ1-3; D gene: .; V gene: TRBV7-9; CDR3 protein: CATTGFRSGNTIYF; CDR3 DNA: TGTGCCACCACCGGGTTCCGCTCTGGAAACACCATATATTTT
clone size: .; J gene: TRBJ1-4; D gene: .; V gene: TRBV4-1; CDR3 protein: CASSQDPLGEKLFF; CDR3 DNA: TGCGCCAGCAGCCAAGACCCCCTTGGTGAAAAACTGTTTTTT
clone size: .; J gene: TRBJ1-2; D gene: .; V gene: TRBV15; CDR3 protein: CATSREDLTLYGYTF; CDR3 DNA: TGTGCCACCAGCAGAGAGGACCTGACCCTCTATGGCTACACCTTC
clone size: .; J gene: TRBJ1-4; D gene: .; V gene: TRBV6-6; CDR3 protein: CANSLGGDEKLFF; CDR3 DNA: TGTGCCAACAGTTTAGGGGGTGATGAAAAACTGTTTTTT
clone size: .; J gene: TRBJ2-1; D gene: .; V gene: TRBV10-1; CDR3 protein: CASSVGSEQFF; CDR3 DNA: TGCGCCAGCAGTGTGGGGAGTGAGCAGTTCTTC
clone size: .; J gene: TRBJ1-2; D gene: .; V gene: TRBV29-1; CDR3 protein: CSVGEEEGGYTF; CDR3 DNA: TGCAGCGTGGGGGAAGAGGAGGGTGGCTACACCTTC
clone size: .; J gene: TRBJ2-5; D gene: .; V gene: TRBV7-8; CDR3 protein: CASSLGWGGRETQYF; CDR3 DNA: TGTGCCAGCAGCTTGGGGTGGGGGGGCAGGGAGACCCAGTACTTC
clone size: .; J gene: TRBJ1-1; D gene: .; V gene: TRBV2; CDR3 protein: CAGTGRVRTEAFF; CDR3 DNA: TGTGCCGGCACCGGGCGGGTCCGGACTGAAGCTTTCTTT
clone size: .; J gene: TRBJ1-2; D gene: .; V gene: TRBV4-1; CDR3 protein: CASSQDSNYGYTF; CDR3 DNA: TGCGCCAGCAGCCAAGACTCGAACTATGGCTACACCTTC
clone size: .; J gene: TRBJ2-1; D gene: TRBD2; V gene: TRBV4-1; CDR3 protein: CASSQGGTSGGAYNEQFF; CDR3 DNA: TGCGCCAGCAGCCAAGGAGGGACTAGCGGGGGGGCCTACAATGAGCAGTTCTTC
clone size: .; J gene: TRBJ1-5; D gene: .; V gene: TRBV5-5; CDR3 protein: CASSLGAGVQPQHF; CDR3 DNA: TGTGCCAGCAGCTTGGGGGCAGGGGTTCAGCCCCAGCATTTT
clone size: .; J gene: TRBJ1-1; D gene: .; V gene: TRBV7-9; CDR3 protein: CASSLVGRGTEAFF; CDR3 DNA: TGTGCCAGCAGCTTAGTGGGACGCGGGACTGAAGCTTTCTTT
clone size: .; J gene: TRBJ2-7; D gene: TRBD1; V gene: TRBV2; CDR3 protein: CASSGPGQKYEQYF; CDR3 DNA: TGTGCCAGCAGTGGGCCGGGACAGAAGTACGAGCAGTACTTC
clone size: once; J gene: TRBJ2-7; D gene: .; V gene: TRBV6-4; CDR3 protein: CASSRDPGYEQYF; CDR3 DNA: TGTGCCAGCAGCAGGGACCCTGGGTACGAGCAGTACTTC
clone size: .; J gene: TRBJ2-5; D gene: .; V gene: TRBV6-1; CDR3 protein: CASSDGLETQYF; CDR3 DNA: TGTGCCAGCAGTGACGGGCTAGAGACCCAGTACTTC
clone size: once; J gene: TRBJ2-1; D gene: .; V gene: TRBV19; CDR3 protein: CASSMTVSYNEQFF; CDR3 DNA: TGTGCCAGTAGTATGACAGTCTCCTACAATGAGCAGTTCTTC
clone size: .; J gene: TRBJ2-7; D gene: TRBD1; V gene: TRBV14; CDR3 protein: CASSRTGQGIRYEQYF; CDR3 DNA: TGTGCCAGCAGCCGAACCGGACAGGGTATTAGGTACGAGCAGTACTTC
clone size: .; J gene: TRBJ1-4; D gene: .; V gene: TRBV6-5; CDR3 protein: CASSYSRLNEKLFF; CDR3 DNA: TGTGCCAGCAGTTACTCTCGGTTAAATGAAAAACTGTTTTTT
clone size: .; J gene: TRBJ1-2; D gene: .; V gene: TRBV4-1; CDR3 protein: CASSPWTENLMAFTF; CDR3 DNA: TGCGCCAGCAGCCCCTGGACAGAAAATTTGATGGCTTTTACCTTC
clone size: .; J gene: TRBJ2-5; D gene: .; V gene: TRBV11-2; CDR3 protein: CASSLVTGETQYF; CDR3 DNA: TGTGCCAGCAGCTTAGTTACGGGGGAGACCCAGTACTTC
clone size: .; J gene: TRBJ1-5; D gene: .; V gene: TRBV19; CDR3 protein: CASSISDASNQPQHF; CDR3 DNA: TGTGCCAGTAGTATTAGTGACGCTAGCAATCAGCCCCAGCATTTT
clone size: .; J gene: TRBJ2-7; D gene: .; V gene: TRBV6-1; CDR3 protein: CASSEAWGMSYEQYF; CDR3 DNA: TGTGCCAGCAGTGAAGCCTGGGGTATGTCGTACGAGCAGTACTTC
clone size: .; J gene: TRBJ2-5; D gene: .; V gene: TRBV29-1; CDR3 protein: CSVEGGIPLNYEETQYF; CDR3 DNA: TGCAGCGTTGAAGGCGGGATCCCTCTAAATTACGAAGAGACCCAGTACTTC
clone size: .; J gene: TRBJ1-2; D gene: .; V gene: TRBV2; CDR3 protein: CASSPGLVQGHGYTF; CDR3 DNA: TGTGCCAGCAGCCCGGGCCTTGTTCAGGGGCATGGCTACACCTTC
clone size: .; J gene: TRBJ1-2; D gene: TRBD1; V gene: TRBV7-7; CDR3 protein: CASRQRSGRDRGSYGYTF; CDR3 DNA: TGTGCCAGCAGACAAAGGTCCGGTAGGGACAGAGGATCCTACGGCTACACCTTC
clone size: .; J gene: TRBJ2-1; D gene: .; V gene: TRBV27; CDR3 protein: CARPPGPGNEQFF; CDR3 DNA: TGTGCCAGGCCACCGGGACCCGGAAATGAGCAGTTCTTC
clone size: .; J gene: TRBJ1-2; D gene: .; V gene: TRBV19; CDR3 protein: CASSILFTNYGYTF; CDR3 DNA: TGTGCCAGTAGTATCCTTTTTACCAACTATGGCTACACCTTC
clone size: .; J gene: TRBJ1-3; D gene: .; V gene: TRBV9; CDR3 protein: CASSVAWDSGNTIYF; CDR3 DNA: TGTGCCAGCAGCGTAGCTTGGGACTCTGGAAACACCATATATTTT
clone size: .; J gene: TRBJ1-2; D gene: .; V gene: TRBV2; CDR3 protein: CASSGPASRTERDYGYTF; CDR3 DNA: TGTGCCAGCAGTGGACCTGCCAGTCGAACCGAGCGGGACTATGGCTACACCTTC